The present TCR beta chain was sequenced within a study of T cell responses to AZD1222 COVID-19 vaccine. Study in general: Doses given second, at about 4 or about 12 weeks, were pooled.

The germline gives CDR1 WNHNN, CDR2 SYGVQD (reference sequence). This CDR3 is built from 15 residues. Trimming pared 6 bases from V and 8 bases from J, leaving 17 bases between. TCRdb keeps only in-frame clones here, not all; method: immunoSEQ multiplex PCR. This sample has some 190,000 clones, with 85% to 95% found just once. The V and J genes are TRBV10-1 and TRBJ1-6, with D perhaps matching TRBD1 (5 bases). The sequence was obtained from an adult in good health. The sequenced sample was peripheral blood, obtained on day 0 of AZD1222 vaccination. CDR3 in DNA: TGCGCCAGCAGGGATCGTAGGGGTCTTGATTCACCCCTCCACTTT. This translates into CASRDRRGLDSPLHF.